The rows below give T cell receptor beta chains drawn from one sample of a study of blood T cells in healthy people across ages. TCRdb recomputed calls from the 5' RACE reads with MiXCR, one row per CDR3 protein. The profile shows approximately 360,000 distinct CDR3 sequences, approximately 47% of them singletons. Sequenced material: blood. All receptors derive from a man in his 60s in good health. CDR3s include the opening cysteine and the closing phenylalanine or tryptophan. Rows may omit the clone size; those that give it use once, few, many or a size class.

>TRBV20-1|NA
CSARDMVGGKPQHF
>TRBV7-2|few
CASSLAPPDTQYF
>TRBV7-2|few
CASSLSADRTYEQYF
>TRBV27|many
CASSFRSASGRGNEQFF
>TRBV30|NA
CAHNFSPNTEAFF
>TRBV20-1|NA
CSARGYRYNEKLFF
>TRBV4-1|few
CASSLGLAGGPQDTQYF
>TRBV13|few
CASSRDGIYGYTF
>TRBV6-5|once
CASIAGTAEAFF
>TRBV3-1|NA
CASSQDRDRPDNEQFF
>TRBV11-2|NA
CASSTRTGTSGALNEQFF
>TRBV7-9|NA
CASSAQRYQETQYF
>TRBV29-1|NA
CSVSGLGPYEQYF
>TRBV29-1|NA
CSVQRGGLNEKLFF
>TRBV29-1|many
CSVDRGNYGYTF
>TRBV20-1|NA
CSASFPHAGSTYEQYF
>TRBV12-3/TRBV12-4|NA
CASSSNRGIQETQYF
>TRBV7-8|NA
CASSRTPYNEQFF
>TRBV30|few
CAGSVKAEQYF
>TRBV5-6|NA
CASSGAGVIAKNIQYF
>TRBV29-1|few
CSVPAGGEQYF
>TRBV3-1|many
CASTQSGGGGYTF
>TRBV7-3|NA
CASSPSRRETQYF
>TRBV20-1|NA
CSARDWRLAGVQETQFF
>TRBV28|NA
CASSSTVNEQFF
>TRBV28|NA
CASSSPLAGDRNEQYF
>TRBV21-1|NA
CASSKGVPGDSSGANVLTF
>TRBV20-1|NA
CSAATRSTYNEQFF
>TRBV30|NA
CAWRGTGLGKTQYF
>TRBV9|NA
CASSERESPDTQYF
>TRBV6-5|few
CASSTPGQGTYEQYF